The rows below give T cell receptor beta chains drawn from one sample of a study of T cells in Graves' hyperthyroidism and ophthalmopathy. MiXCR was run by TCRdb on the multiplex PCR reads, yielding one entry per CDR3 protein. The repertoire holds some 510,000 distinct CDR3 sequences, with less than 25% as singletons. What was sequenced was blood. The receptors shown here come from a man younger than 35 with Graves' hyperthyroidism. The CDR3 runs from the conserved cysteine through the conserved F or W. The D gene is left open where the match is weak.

CDR3aa: CSARQAPYEQYF
d_gene: NA
v_gene: TRBV20-1
j_gene: TRBJ2-7

CDR3aa: CASSDRANTGELFF
d_gene: NA
v_gene: TRBV6-1
j_gene: TRBJ2-2

CDR3aa: CSVLGQASTEAFF
d_gene: TRBD1
v_gene: TRBV29-1
j_gene: TRBJ1-1

CDR3aa: CASSSTPGRRSYEQYF
d_gene: NA
v_gene: TRBV27
j_gene: TRBJ2-7

CDR3aa: CASSFGGVSYEQYF
d_gene: NA
v_gene: TRBV12-3/TRBV12-4
j_gene: TRBJ2-7

CDR3aa: CAGGDRGTEAFF
d_gene: NA
v_gene: TRBV6-1
j_gene: TRBJ1-1

CDR3aa: CASSPSRENYGYTF
d_gene: NA
v_gene: TRBV18
j_gene: TRBJ1-2

CDR3aa: CASSKTGAGYGYTF
d_gene: TRBD1
v_gene: TRBV27
j_gene: TRBJ1-2

CDR3aa: CATSDQGAGDQPQHF
d_gene: TRBD1
v_gene: TRBV24-1
j_gene: TRBJ1-5

CDR3aa: CASSIGGFLAGELFF
d_gene: NA
v_gene: TRBV19
j_gene: TRBJ2-2

CDR3aa: CASSHYTGGPQETQYF
d_gene: NA
v_gene: TRBV5-1
j_gene: TRBJ2-5

CDR3aa: CASSPAPRGRSGANVLTF
d_gene: NA
v_gene: TRBV7-8
j_gene: TRBJ2-6

CDR3aa: CASSYSNRGVNTEAFF
d_gene: NA
v_gene: TRBV6-5
j_gene: TRBJ1-1

CDR3aa: CASSRGGSGNTIYF
d_gene: NA
v_gene: TRBV6-5
j_gene: TRBJ1-3

CDR3aa: CASTMGTSSGGETQYF
d_gene: NA
v_gene: TRBV28
j_gene: TRBJ2-5

CDR3aa: CASSWGQSSYEQYF
d_gene: TRBD1
v_gene: TRBV5-6
j_gene: TRBJ2-7

CDR3aa: CASRADYSNQPQHF
d_gene: NA
v_gene: TRBV12-3/TRBV12-4
j_gene: TRBJ1-5

CDR3aa: CSARITGNSYNSPLHF
d_gene: NA
v_gene: TRBV20-1
j_gene: TRBJ1-6

CDR3aa: CASSQDLGLNYEQYF
d_gene: NA
v_gene: TRBV4-1
j_gene: TRBJ2-7

CDR3aa: CASRPRGGGYTF
d_gene: NA
v_gene: TRBV5-1
j_gene: TRBJ1-2

CDR3aa: CASTERNTEAFF
d_gene: NA
v_gene: TRBV13
j_gene: TRBJ1-1

CDR3aa: CASSTGKNSQYF
d_gene: NA
v_gene: TRBV5-4
j_gene: TRBJ2-7

CDR3aa: CASTPPLPWRNYEQYF
d_gene: NA
v_gene: TRBV12-3/TRBV12-4
j_gene: TRBJ2-7

CDR3aa: CASTGRGQGVGELFF
d_gene: TRBD1
v_gene: TRBV6-1
j_gene: TRBJ2-2

CDR3aa: CASSFYPGQGSTEAFF
d_gene: TRBD1
v_gene: TRBV5-5
j_gene: TRBJ1-1

CDR3aa: CASSEGSGWNSPLHF
d_gene: NA
v_gene: TRBV6-1
j_gene: TRBJ1-6

CDR3aa: CASSYTGPGQYF
d_gene: NA
v_gene: TRBV7-8
j_gene: TRBJ2-7

CDR3aa: CASSLRGTGLDTQYF
d_gene: TRBD1
v_gene: TRBV12-3/TRBV12-4
j_gene: TRBJ2-3

CDR3aa: CASSEIPEATEAFF
d_gene: NA
v_gene: TRBV6-1
j_gene: TRBJ1-1

CDR3aa: CATSRGYPGPAGNTIYF
d_gene: NA
v_gene: TRBV15
j_gene: TRBJ1-3